The 12 T cell receptor beta chains listed next were all sequenced from one sample in a study of blood T cell repertoires in COVID-19. Repertoires were generated with immunoSEQ multiplex PCR, while TCRdb's copy carries only in-frame clones and drops some. The top ten hold about 3.6% of the sample, which has fewer than 200,000 clones, around four fifths seen once. The sequenced sample was PBMCs or T cells enriched from blood (not recorded which). These receptor sequences come from a woman aged 50 to 60 in a cohort exposed to, infected with or recovered from COVID-19 (not recorded which).

The V gene is TRBV6-6, the J gene TRBJ1-4, with D possibly matching TRBD1 (6 bases). V was trimmed by 5 bases and J by 0 bases, leaving 13 bases between them. Germline V lookup: CDR1 MNHNY, CDR2 SVGAGI (reference sequence). This CDR3 region has 16 residues. The CDR3 nucleotides are TGTGCCAGCAGTCTCGGACAGACTTCAACTAATGAAAAACTGTTTTTT. Protein sequence: CASSLGQTSTNEKLFF.

Concerning this clone itself: This sample includes further DNA sequences coding for the same CDR3. This chain joins TRBV9 and TRBJ2-2, with D possibly being TRBD2 (5 bases). Trimming took off 1 base at V and 1 base at J, with 5 bases between the two ends. Germline assignment: CDR1 SGDLS and CDR2 YYNGEE. This CDR3 spans 14 amino acids. DNA of the CDR3: TGTGCCAGCAGCGTAAGCGGGAACACCGGGGAGCTGTTTTTT. Its protein is CASSVSGNTGELFF.

This sequence joins TRBV29-1 and TRBJ1-1; D unresolved. Germline CDR1 SQVTM, CDR2 ANQGSEA. The length of the CDR3 is 12 residues. Trimming left V 6 bases short and J 6 bases short, with 14 bases between. CDR3 in amino acids: CSVPGTLAEAFF. The CDR3 nucleotides read TGCAGCGTGCCCGGTACGTTAGCTGAAGCTTTCTTT. The complete variable domain, with remaining parts taken from reference TRBV29-1 and TRBJ1-1, reads SAVISQKPSRDICQRGTSLTIQCQVDSQVTMMFWYRQQPGQSLTLIATANQGSEATYESGFVIDKFPISRPNLTFSTLTVSNMSPEDSSIYLCSVPGTLAEAFFGQGTRLTVV.

The chain's CDR3 is CASSPRQVTSYEQYF. CDR3 nucleotide sequence: TGTGCCAGCAGCCCCAGACAGGTCACCTCCTACGAGCAGTACTTC. The gene calls are TRBV7-2 and TRBJ2-7; tentative D call: TRBD1 (6 bases). Per germline, CDR1 SGHTA and CDR2 FQGNSA. The CDR3 totals 15 residues. With 5 bases removed from V and 0 bases from J, the gap between germline ends came to 14 bases.

The CDR3 DNA follows: TGTGCCAGCAGGAAGCGGGAGGGGGGCGGTGAGCAGTTCTTC. Its translation: CASRKREGGGEQFF. The chain employs TRBV3-1 (or the pseudogene TRBV3-2) and TRBJ2-1; 10 bases agree with TRBD2. The CDR3 consists of 14 residues. V lost 6 bases, J lost 9 bases, and 8 bases stayed unmatched. The V gene's germline CDR1 is LGHDT and CDR2 YNNKEL (reference sequence).

For the CDR3, the DNA is TGCGCCAGCAGTGAGACAGGGATAAACGAGCAGTACTTC. It encodes CASSETGINEQYF. The V gene is TRBV10-2, the J gene TRBJ2-7, with D possibly TRBD1 on 6 matching bases. This CDR3 is 13 amino acids long. CDR1 WSHSY and CDR2 SAAADI come from the germline V gene. V was clipped by 2 bases and J by 5 bases, with 10 bases between them.

The chain recombines TRBV6-4 with TRBJ1-6; 10 positions match TRBD1. After removal of 4 bases from V and 10 bases from J, the junction contained 4 bases not matched to a gene. The CDR3 spans 14 residues. In germline, CDR1 is MRHNA, CDR2 SNTAGT. CDR3 in DNA: TGTGCCAGCAGTGGGGACAGGGGACCCTCACCCCTCCACTTT. It specifies CASSGDRGPSPLHF.

This clone was found once. This sequence joins TRBV27 and TRBJ2-7; 14 nucleotides agree with TRBD2. V lost 1 base, J lost 0 bases, and 8 bases stayed unmatched. This CDR3 is 19 amino acids long. Germline V gives CDR1 MNHEY, CDR2 SMNVEV (reference sequence). Here the CDR3 DNA reads TGTGCCAGCAGTTTATTTGGGACTAGCGGGAGCATAATCTCCTACGAGCAGTACTTC. It yields the protein CASSLFGTSGSIISYEQYF.

The gene calls are TRBV11-3 and TRBJ2-5, with D unclear. V was trimmed by 5 bases and J by 4 bases, leaving 11 bases between them. CDR3 length equals 13 residues. Germline lookup yields CDR1 SGHNT and CDR2 YENEEA. The CDR3 nucleotides read TGTGCCAGCAGCCGTACAAGTTTAGAGACCCAGTACTTC. Translating gives CASSRTSLETQYF.

V and J are TRBV19 and TRBJ1-1, with 7 nucleotides matching TRBD1. The CDR3 has 17 residues. Losses at the gene ends were 4 bases for V and 0 bases for J; bases not matched to a gene: 11. The germline V gene encodes CDR1 LNHDA and CDR2 SQIVND (reference sequence). DNA of the CDR3: TGTGCCAGTAGTACCTCACACAGGGGTAGGGTGAACACTGAAGCTTTCTTT. Translating it yields CASSTSHRGRVNTEAFF.

The chain combines TRBV5-6 with TRBJ1-5; TRBD1 might be the D (6 bases). Germline CDR1 and CDR2: SGHDT and YYEEEE. CDR3 length equals 12 residues. Trimming removed 2 bases at V and 7 bases at J, with 7 bases between. This CDR3 reads CASSFGQQPQHF. The CDR3 DNA reads TGTGCCAGCAGCTTTGGACAGCAGCCCCAGCATTTT.

The V gene is TRBV12-3 or TRBV12-4, the J gene TRBJ2-5; 8 bases are a match to TRBD1. After removal of 5 bases from V and 5 bases from J, the junction contained 4 bases not matched to a gene. CDR3 size: 13 residues. The DNA of the CDR3 is TGTGCCAGCAGTCGACAGGGGAGGGAGACCCAGTACTTC. Its translation is CASSRQGRETQYF.